Shown below are 22 T cell receptor beta chains from a single sample sequenced in a study of control samples from healthy donors and cancer patients. The data were produced by immunoSEQ multiplex PCR, yet TCRdb's version contains in-frame clones alone and is incomplete. Of about 190,000 clones in the sample, over 80% are singletons; the top ten hold less than 2%. Sequencing input: blood. These receptors were collected from a man aged 30-40 years in good health.

This clone occurred once. This sequence joins TRBV7-2 and TRBJ2-2; D not certain. With 5 bases removed from V and 3 bases from J, the gap between germline ends came to 10 bases. This CDR3 is 14 amino acids long. Per germline, CDR1 SGHTA and CDR2 FQGNSA. CDR3 loop: CASSPGPYTGELFF. For the CDR3, the DNA is TGTGCCAGCAGCCCAGGTCCCTACACCGGGGAGCTGTTTTTT.

The V and J genes are TRBV28 and TRBJ1-4, with 7 positions matching TRBD1. Germline-derived CDR1 and CDR2 are MDHEN and SYDVKM. This CDR3 region has 17 residues. Trimming removed 6 bases from V and 0 bases from J; junction bases left unmatched: 10. Written as DNA, the CDR3 is TGTGCCAGCAGCGCCGGGACAGAATATGCAACTAATGAAAAACTGTTTTTT. It translates to CASSAGTEYATNEKLFF.

This clone appeared a few times. The V and J genes are TRBV4-1 and TRBJ2-7, with 9 bases lining up with TRBD2. The J segment lost 3 bases and the V segment lost 0 bases, leaving 15 bases of the junction unmatched. This CDR3 has 19 amino acids. CDR1 MGHRA and CDR2 YSYEKL come from the germline V gene. The CDR3: CASSQDGMKAGGILYEQYF. Written as DNA, the CDR3 is TGCGCCAGCAGCCAAGATGGGATGAAAGCGGGGGGAATCCTCTACGAGCAGTACTTC.

This clone came up once. The chain uses TRBV4-2 and TRBJ2-3; 13 nucleotides agree with TRBD2. CDR1 LGHNA and CDR2 YNFKEQ come from the germline V gene. The CDR3 extends over 17 amino acids. The junction had 8 bases not matched to a gene; V was cut back by 4 bases and J by 4 bases. CDR3 protein: CASSRRTSGGPPDTQYF. The CDR3, as DNA: TGTGCCAGCAGCCGCCGGACTAGCGGGGGACCTCCAGATACGCAGTATTTT.

CDR3 region: CASSYPLAGGTDTQYF. The CDR3 DNA follows: TGTGCCAGCAGTTACCCGCTAGCGGGGGGCACAGATACGCAGTATTTT. The chain joins TRBV6-2 or TRBV6-3 to TRBJ2-3; 10 bases line up with TRBD2. The CDR3 has 16 amino acids. Germline CDR1 MNHEY, CDR2 SVGEGT. The J segment lost 1 base and the V segment lost 2 bases, leaving 3 bases of the junction unmatched.

The chain recombines TRBV3-1 (or the pseudogene TRBV3-2) with TRBJ1-3; D may be TRBD1 (5 bases). The CDR3 covers 16 residues. Germline CDR1 and CDR2: LGHDT and YNNKEL (reference sequence). Trimming took off 4 bases at V and 0 bases at J, with 13 bases between the two ends. The CDR3 sequence: CASSRRGVFSGNTIYF. The DNA for the CDR3 is TGTGCCAGCAGCCGAAGAGGGGTCTTCTCTGGAAACACCATATATTTT.

Only a few counts were recorded for this clone. The V and J genes are TRBV5-1 and TRBJ1-2, with D unresolved. Germline V gene sequence: CDR1 SGHRS, CDR2 YFSETQ. CDR3 length equals 15 residues. V shed 1 base and J shed 10 bases, with 20 bases lying between them. The CDR3 region is CASSLSGPSQGPYTF. The CDR3 region has the DNA TGCGCCAGCAGCTTGTCCGGTCCCTCCCAAGGTCCCTACACCTTC. Filled out from reference TRBV5-1 and TRBJ1-2, the complete variable domain reads KAGVTQTPRYLIKTRGQQVTLSCSPISGHRSVSWYQQTPGQGLQFLFEYFSETQRNKGNFPGRFSGRQFSNSRSEMNVSTLELGDSALYLCASSLSGPSQGPYTFGSGTRLTVV.

The V call is TRBV7-9, the J call TRBJ1-2, with D possibly being TRBD1 (5 bases). Germline CDR1 reads SEHNR; CDR2 reads FQNEAQ (reference sequence). Trimming left V 1 base short and J 7 bases short, with 16 bases between. The CDR3 spans 15 residues. The CDR3 coding sequence is TGTGCCAGCAGCTTAGGAGTTGGCGGGGGAGGTGGCTACACCTTC. Translated, it gives CASSLGVGGGGGYTF. The full variable domain, rest sourced from reference TRBV7-9 and TRBJ1-2, is DTGVSQNPRHKITKRGQNVTFRCDPISEHNRLYWYRQTLGQGPEFLTYFQNEAQLEKSRLLSDRFSAERPKGSFSTLEIQRTEQGDSAMYLCASSLGVGGGGGYTFGSGTRLTVV.

The chain has TRBV29-1 and TRBJ2-3, with D hard to call. V lost 3 bases and J lost 3, with 16 bases in between. Germline V gene sequence: CDR1 SQVTM, CDR2 ANQGSEA. The CDR3 totals 15 residues. The CDR3 spells CSVEFNIGLTDTQYF. The CDR3 coding sequence is TGCAGCGTTGAGTTTAATATCGGGCTAACAGATACGCAGTATTTT.

V and J are TRBV7-9 and TRBJ2-5; 11 positions agree with TRBD2. The length of the CDR3 is 16 residues. Germline V gene data show CDR1 as SEHNR and CDR2 as FQNEAQ (reference sequence). Unmatched junction bases numbered 10, after V lost 5 bases and J lost 5 bases. The CDR3 coding sequence is TGTGCCAGCAGCAGACTTAGCGGGGGGGCCATTGAGACCCAGTACTTC. Protein: CASSRLSGGAIETQYF.

The CDR3 coding sequence is TGTGCCAGTAGCTTGGGGGGGCGACGCACTGAAGCTTTCTTT. Amino acids: CASSLGGRRTEAFF. This chain connects TRBV19 to TRBJ1-1, with a weak D call TRBD1 (6 bases). Germline V gene data show CDR1 as LNHDA and CDR2 as SQIVND (reference sequence). This CDR3 has 14 amino acids. V was shortened by 6 bases and J by 4 bases, with 15 bases between the two germline ends. The full variable domain, rest sourced from reference TRBV19 and TRBJ1-1, is DGGITQSPKYLFRKEGQNVTLSCEQNLNHDAMYWYRQDPGQGLRLIYYSQIVNDFQKGDIAEGYSVSREKKESFPLTVTSAQKNPTAFYLCASSLGGRRTEAFFGQGTRLTVV.

V is TRBV5-1 and J is TRBJ1-1; D unresolved. The CDR3 extends over 11 amino acids. Trimming took 2 bases from V and 7 from J, leaving 6 bases between them. The germline V gene has CDR1 SGHRS and CDR2 YFSETQ. The CDR3 DNA reads TGCGCCAGCAGCTTAGGATTTGAAGCTTTCTTT. It translates to CASSLGFEAFF.

This clone was observed once. The chain couples TRBV5-1 to TRBJ2-3; D is perhaps TRBD1 or TRBD2 (5 bases each). The germline V and J ends were trimmed by 0 bases and 0 bases, with 8 bases remaining between them. The length of the CDR3 is 15 residues. CDR1 and CDR2 (germline): SGHRS, YFSETQ. The CDR3: CASSLEGTSTDTQYF. The DNA of the CDR3 is TGCGCCAGCAGCTTGGAGGGGACGAGCACAGATACGCAGTATTTT.

The chain links TRBV6-1 to TRBJ1-1, with 9 positions matching TRBD1. In germline, CDR1 is MNHNS, CDR2 SASEGT. This CDR3 comprises 12 residues. The V gene end was trimmed by 2 bases and the J gene end by 11 bases; junction bases not matched to a gene: 3. This CDR3 is CASSERTGAAFF. CDR3 in DNA: TGTGCCAGCAGTGAAAGGACAGGGGCCGCTTTCTTT.

The genes are TRBV12-5 and TRBJ2-3, with 9 bases identical to TRBD1. Germline-derived CDR1 and CDR2 are LGHNT and FRNRAP. Trimming removed 6 bases from V and 4 bases from J; junction bases left unmatched: 8. CDR3 length: 15 residues. CDR3 residues: CASGQDRGWADTQYF. The DNA for the CDR3 is TGTGCTAGTGGCCAGGACAGGGGATGGGCAGATACGCAGTATTTT.

The chain carries TRBV13 and TRBJ1-4, with TRBD1 matching 10 bases. J was trimmed by 8 bases and V by 2 bases; bases with no gene match: 5. Germline V CDR1 and CDR2: PRHDT, FYEKMQ (reference sequence). The CDR3 loop spans 15 amino acids. The CDR3 sequence is CASSLRGTGDEKLFF. The CDR3 DNA reads as TGTGCCAGCAGCTTAAGGGGGACAGGGGACGAAAAACTGTTTTTT.

This chain links TRBV24-1 with TRBJ1-5; TRBD1 matches 8 bases. Germline V CDR1 and CDR2: KGHDR, SFDVKD. CDR3 size: 13 residues. Trimming removed 6 bases from V and 7 bases from J; junction bases left unmatched: 4. The CDR3 region has the DNA TGTGCCACCAGTCAAAGACAGGGGCAGCCCCAGCATTTT. It is translated as CATSQRQGQPQHF.

The genes are TRBV7-9 and TRBJ1-1; D unclear. Germline CDR1 reads SEHNR; CDR2 reads FQNEAQ (reference sequence). CDR3 length: 14 amino acids. Trimming left V 6 bases short and J 3 bases short, with 14 bases between. For the CDR3, the DNA is TGTGCCAGCAGATTGAACTGGGGTGACACTGAAGCTTTCTTT. The encoded protein is CASRLNWGDTEAFF.

V is TRBV6-6 and J is TRBJ2-7, with 10 bases identical to TRBD1. J lost 7 bases, V lost 5 bases, and 8 bases had no gene match. CDR1 and CDR2 (germline): MNHNY, SVGAGI (reference sequence). The CDR3 is 14 amino acids. CDR3 bases: TGTGCCAGCAGTCCAGGGACAGGGGCAGGGGAGCAGTACTTC. Its protein product is CASSPGTGAGEQYF.

This chain joins TRBV19 and TRBJ2-3, with 12 bases matching TRBD2. The germline gives CDR1 LNHDA, CDR2 SQIVND (reference sequence). This CDR3 has 18 amino acids. Trimming took 1 base from V and 4 from J; bases not matched to a gene: 9. CDR3 sequence: CASSIALAGGSGADTQYF. The DNA of the CDR3 is TGTGCCAGTAGTATAGCACTAGCGGGGGGTAGTGGTGCAGATACGCAGTATTTT.

The V call is TRBV5-1, the J call TRBJ1-6; 7 nucleotides line up with TRBD1. Per the germline V gene, CDR1 is SGHRS and CDR2 is YFSETQ. J gave up 6 bases and V 2 bases, and 5 bases lay outside the gene matches. CDR3 size: 15 residues. CDR3 bases: TGCGCCAGCAGCTTCGGGGACAGAAGTAATTCACCCCTCCACTTT. Residues: CASSFGDRSNSPLHF.

CDR3 amino acids: CASSVSLAGGNWGTDTQYF. As DNA, the CDR3 is TGTGCCAGCAGCGTATCACTAGCGGGGGGGAATTGGGGCACAGATACGCAGTATTTT. The chain combines TRBV9 with TRBJ2-3; TRBD2 agrees at 13 bases. The CDR3 spans 19 residues. Germline V gives CDR1 SGDLS, CDR2 YYNGEE. With 1 base clipped from V and 1 base from J, the junction kept 9 bases outside the gene matches.